The 19 T cell receptor beta chains reported below all come from one sample, sequenced in a study of CD8+ T cells in alopecia areata. The sequencing template was cDNA reverse transcribed from extracted RNA. Profiled with immunoSEQ multiplex PCR; TCRdb holds only in-frame clones, not every one. The sample includes fewer than 250,000 clones, around three fifths of them seen just once. Sequenced here: CD4+ T cells sorted from blood, sampled at week 0. The source is a human donor with alopecia areata.

The chain links TRBV10-3 to TRBJ2-7, with 11 bases identical to TRBD2. The CDR3 sequence is 16 residues long. The J segment lost 0 bases and the V segment lost 7 bases, leaving 8 bases of the junction unmatched. The germline V gene has CDR1 ENHRY and CDR2 SYGVKD. The CDR3 is CAITASGGRASYEQYF. CDR3 nucleotides: TGTGCCATCACGGCTAGCGGGGGGAGGGCCTCCTACGAGCAGTACTTC.

V and J are TRBV30 and TRBJ1-3, with D uncertain. Germline V lookup: CDR1 GTSNPN, CDR2 SVGIG (reference sequence). The V end lost 2 bases, the J end lost 7 bases, and 9 bases lay between the germline ends. The length of the CDR3 is 12 residues. The CDR3 DNA sequence: TGTGCCTGGAGTAAGGCGGGGAACACCATATATTTT. Translating gives CAWSKAGNTIYF.

The chain uses TRBV19 and TRBJ1-5, with TRBD1 matching 7 bases. After removal of 1 base from V and 5 bases from J, the junction contained 5 bases not matched to a gene. Germline V CDR1 and CDR2: LNHDA, SQIVND (reference sequence). CDR3 length equals 15 residues. As DNA, the CDR3 is TGTGCCAGTAGTATAGGACAGGGCGCTTATCAGCCCCAGCATTTT. It specifies CASSIGQGAYQPQHF. Full variable domain (rest looked up from reference TRBV19 and TRBJ1-5): DGGITQSPKYLFRKEGQNVTLSCEQNLNHDAMYWYRQDPGQGLRLIYYSQIVNDFQKGDIAEGYSVSREKKESFPLTVTSAQKNPTAFYLCASSIGQGAYQPQHFGDGTRLSIL.

This clone was observed a handful of times. CDR3 sequence: CASSLGPGGGGIQYF. CDR3 sequence (DNA): TGTGCCAGCAGCTTGGGGCCGGGCGGGGGAGGCATTCAGTACTTC. V gene TRBV7-2 combines with J gene TRBJ2-4; 7 positions agree with TRBD2. The V gene end was trimmed by 3 bases and the J gene end by 9 bases; junction bases not matched to a gene: 11. CDR1 is SGHTA and CDR2 is FQGNSA in the germline V gene. The CDR3 is 15 amino acids. The full variable domain, rest sourced from reference TRBV7-2 and TRBJ2-4, is GAGVSQSPSNKVTEKGKDVELRCDPISGHTALYWYRQSLGQGLEFLIYFQGNSAPDKSGLPSDRFSAERTGGSVSTLTIQRTQQEDSAVYLCASSLGPGGGGIQYFGAGTRLSVL.

The V gene is TRBV30, the J gene TRBJ1-6; D is possibly TRBD1 (6 bases). CDR1 is GTSNPN and CDR2 is SVGIG in the germline V gene (reference sequence). The CDR3 is 13 amino acids. The V end lost 2 bases, the J end lost 7 bases, and 9 bases lay between the germline ends. The DNA of the CDR3 is TGTGCCTGGAGTTCCCAGGGGAATTCACCCCTCCACTTT. Protein product: CAWSSQGNSPLHF.

The chain links TRBV29-1 to TRBJ2-3; 9 bases align to TRBD2. The ends lost 4 bases at V and 1 base at J; junction bases unmatched: 6. CDR3 size: 15 residues. Germline CDR1 reads SQVTM; CDR2 reads ANQGSEA. CDR3 sequence: CSVGSSGVGTDTQYF. The CDR3 DNA reads as TGCAGCGTTGGGTCTAGCGGGGTTGGCACAGATACGCAGTATTTT.

The chain carries TRBV6-1 and TRBJ2-2; the D is unclear. With 5 bases removed from V and 2 bases from J, the gap between germline ends came to 9 bases. This CDR3 has 14 residues. The germline CDR1 and CDR2 sequences are MNHNS and SASEGT. The CDR3 coding sequence is TGTGCCAGCAGTACCCAGGATAACACCGGGGAGCTGTTTTTT. It translates to CASSTQDNTGELFF.

The V call is TRBV6-5, the J call TRBJ1-5; TRBD1 might be the D (5 bases). CDR3 length: 15 residues. V lost 0 bases to trimming and J lost 3 bases, with 9 bases between them. Germline loops: CDR1 MNHEY, CDR2 SVGAGI. The CDR3 region is CASSYSGVNNQPQHF. For the CDR3, the DNA is TGTGCCAGCAGTTACTCGGGGGTAAACAATCAGCCCCAGCATTTT.

V gene TRBV10-3 combines with J gene TRBJ2-3; 7 bases map to TRBD2. Germline V gene data show CDR1 as ENHRY and CDR2 as SYGVKD. The CDR3 is 12 amino acids. V lost 8 bases, J lost 2 bases, and 1 base stayed unmatched. The CDR3 nucleotides are TGTGCCATCCAGCGGGACACAGATACGCAGTATTTT. Its protein product is CAIQRDTDTQYF.

This clone was seen only a few times. This chain joins TRBV9 and TRBJ2-7; D unresolved. The V end lost 1 base, the J end lost 0 bases, and 8 bases lay between the germline ends. This CDR3 has 14 amino acids. CDR1 and CDR2 from the germline V gene are SGDLS and YYNGEE. This CDR3 is CASSVTPDSYEQYF. DNA for the CDR3: TGTGCCAGCAGCGTAACGCCGGACTCCTACGAGCAGTACTTC.

The V and J genes are TRBV5-4 and TRBJ2-5; D might be TRBD1 (7 bases). This CDR3 has 15 amino acids. Germline V gives CDR1 SGHNT, CDR2 YYREEE (reference sequence). V lost 3 bases to trimming and J lost 5 bases, with 17 bases between them. The CDR3 bases are TGTGCCAGCAGCTCGGTCGACAGGGCGGGGGAGACCCAGTACTTC. Its protein is CASSSVDRAGETQYF.

This clone came up once. This chain connects TRBV18 to TRBJ2-7; TRBD2 matches 7 bases. With 3 bases clipped from V and 3 bases from J, the junction kept 8 bases outside the gene matches. Germline-derived CDR1 and CDR2 are KGHSH and LQKENI. The CDR3 consists of 15 residues. Here the CDR3 reads CASSPMGGEFYEQYF. The CDR3 coding sequence is TGTGCCAGCTCACCTATGGGGGGGGAGTTCTACGAGCAGTACTTC. The variable domain in full, completed from reference TRBV18 and TRBJ2-7, reads NAGVMQNPRHLVRRRGQEARLRCSPMKGHSHVYWYRQLPEEGLKFMVYLQKENIIDESGMPKERFSAEFPKEGPSILRIQQVVRGDSAAYFCASSPMGGEFYEQYFGPGTRLTVT.

The chain recombines TRBV6-1 with TRBJ1-5; D call uncertain. CDR1 and CDR2 from the germline V gene are MNHNS and SASEGT. Trimming removed 8 bases at V and 0 bases at J, with 14 bases between. The CDR3 runs 15 residues. The CDR3 DNA reads TGTGCCAGCGCTCCCCGGAGACTTAGCAATCAGCCCCAGCATTTT. It codes for CASAPRRLSNQPQHF.

This clone came up a few times. The V and J genes are TRBV10-2 and TRBJ1-1; TRBD1 matches at 12 bases. Germline V gives CDR1 WSHSY, CDR2 SAAADI. J was trimmed by 4 bases and V by 6 bases; bases with no gene match: 6. The CDR3 sequence is 15 residues long. CDR3 coding DNA: TGCGCCAGCAGCGAGGGACAGGGGGCAAGCACTGAAGCTTTCTTT. Its translation: CASSEGQGASTEAFF.

The chain links TRBV4-1 to TRBJ1-5, with 7 nucleotides matching TRBD1. The V gene end was trimmed by 3 bases and the J gene end by 4 bases; junction bases not matched to a gene: 9. This CDR3 region has 16 residues. Germline CDR1 is MGHRA and CDR2 is YSYEKL. The CDR3 sequence: CASSHSPGQLNQPQHF. The CDR3 DNA reads as TGCGCCAGCAGCCACTCCCCGGGACAGCTTAATCAGCCCCAGCATTTT.

The J gene is TRBJ1-1, the V gene TRBV7-6; maybe TRBD1 (5 bases). The germline V gene has CDR1 SGHVS and CDR2 FNYEAQ. V dropped 5 bases and J dropped 3 bases, with 10 bases sitting between them. The CDR3 is 13 amino acids. The CDR3 nucleotides read TGTGCCAGCAGCCTCAGGGTAGACACTGAAGCTTTCTTT. It codes for CASSLRVDTEAFF.

This clone was detected only once. The J gene is TRBJ2-3, the V gene TRBV29-1; no firm D call. Germline CDR1 reads SQVTM; CDR2 reads ANQGSEA. The CDR3 totals 15 residues. V was shortened by 3 bases and J by 3 bases, with 16 bases between the two germline ends. The chain's CDR3 is CSVEPGPTATDTQYF. CDR3 nucleotide sequence: TGCAGCGTTGAGCCAGGCCCAACAGCGACAGATACGCAGTATTTT.

V usage is TRBV11-2 and J usage is TRBJ2-7; 8 bases align to TRBD1. V gave up 10 bases and J gave up 1 base; unmatched junction bases: 3. In germline, CDR1 is SGHAT, CDR2 FQNNGV. The CDR3 runs 12 residues. The CDR3 DNA is TGTGCCACTAGACAGGGGTCCTACGAGCAGTACTTC. It is translated as CATRQGSYEQYF. The full variable domain, its missing parts supplied by reference TRBV11-2 and TRBJ2-7, is EAGVAQSPRYKIIEKRQSVAFWCNPISGHATLYWYQQILGQGPKLLIQFQNNGVVDDSQLPKDRFSAERLKGVDSTLKIQPAKLEDSAVYLCATRQGSYEQYFGPGTRLTVT.

This clone was picked up a small number of times. The genes are TRBV14 and TRBJ1-1; D is ambiguous. There are 14 residues in the CDR3. Trimming cost V 3 bases and J 5 bases, with 13 bases left between them. CDR1 and CDR2 (germline): SGHDN, FVKESK. The CDR3 bases are TGTGCCAGCAGCCACCGTGAGGTATGGACTGAAGCTTTCTTT. Its protein is CASSHREVWTEAFF.